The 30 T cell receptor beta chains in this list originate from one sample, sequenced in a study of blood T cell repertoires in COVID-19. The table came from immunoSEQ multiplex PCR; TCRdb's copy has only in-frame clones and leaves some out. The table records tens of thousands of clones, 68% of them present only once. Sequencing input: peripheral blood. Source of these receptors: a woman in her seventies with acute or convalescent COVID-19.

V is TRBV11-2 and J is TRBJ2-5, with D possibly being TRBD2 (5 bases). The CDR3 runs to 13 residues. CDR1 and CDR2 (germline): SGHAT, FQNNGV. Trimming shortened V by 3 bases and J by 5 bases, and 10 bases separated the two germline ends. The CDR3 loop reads CASSLSPGETQYF. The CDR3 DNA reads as TGTGCCAGCAGCTTGAGCCCGGGGGAGACCCAGTACTTC.

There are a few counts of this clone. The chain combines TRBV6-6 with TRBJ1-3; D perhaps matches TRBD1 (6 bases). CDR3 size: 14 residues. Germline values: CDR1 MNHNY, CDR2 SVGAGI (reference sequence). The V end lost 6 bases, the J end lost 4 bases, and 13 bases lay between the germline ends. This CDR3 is CASRQTGSGNTIYF. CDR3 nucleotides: TGTGCCAGCAGGCAAACAGGGTCCGGAAACACCATATATTTT.

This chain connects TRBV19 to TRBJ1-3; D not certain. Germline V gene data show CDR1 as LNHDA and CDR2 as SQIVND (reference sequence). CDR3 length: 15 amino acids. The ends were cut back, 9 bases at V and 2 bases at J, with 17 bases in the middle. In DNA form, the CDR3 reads TGTGCCAGCAGAGTAGTTGAGGGCGCTGGAAACACCATATATTTT. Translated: CASRVVEGAGNTIYF.

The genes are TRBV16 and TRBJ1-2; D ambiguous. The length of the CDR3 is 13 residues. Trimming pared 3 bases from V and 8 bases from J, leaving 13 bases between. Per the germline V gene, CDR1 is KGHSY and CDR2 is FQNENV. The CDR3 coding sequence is TGTGCCAGCAGCCACGGCGGCACTACGGGCTACACCTTC. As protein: CASSHGGTTGYTF.

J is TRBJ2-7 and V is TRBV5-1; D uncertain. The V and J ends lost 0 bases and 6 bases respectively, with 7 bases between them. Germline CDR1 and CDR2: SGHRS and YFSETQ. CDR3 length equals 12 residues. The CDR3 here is CASSLGRGEQYF. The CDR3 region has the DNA TGCGCCAGCAGCTTGGGGCGCGGCGAGCAGTACTTC.

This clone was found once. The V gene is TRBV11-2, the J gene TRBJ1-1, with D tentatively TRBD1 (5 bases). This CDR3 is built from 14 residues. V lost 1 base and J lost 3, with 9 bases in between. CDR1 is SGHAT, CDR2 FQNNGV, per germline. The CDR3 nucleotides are TGTGCCAGCAGCTTAGTTCGGGGGGACACTGAAGCTTTCTTT. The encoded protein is CASSLVRGDTEAFF.

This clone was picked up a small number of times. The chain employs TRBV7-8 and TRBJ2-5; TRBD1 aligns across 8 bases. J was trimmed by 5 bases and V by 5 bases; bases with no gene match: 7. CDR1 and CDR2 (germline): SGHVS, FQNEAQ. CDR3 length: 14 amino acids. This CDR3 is CASSHKDRGETQYF. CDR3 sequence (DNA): TGTGCCAGCAGCCACAAAGACAGGGGTGAGACCCAGTACTTC. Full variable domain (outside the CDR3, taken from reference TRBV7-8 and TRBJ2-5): GAGVSQSPRYKVAKRGQDVALRCDPISGHVSLFWYQQALGQGPEFLTYFQNEAQLDKSGLPSDRFFAERPEGSVSTLKIQRTQQEDSAVYLCASSHKDRGETQYFGPGTRLLVL.

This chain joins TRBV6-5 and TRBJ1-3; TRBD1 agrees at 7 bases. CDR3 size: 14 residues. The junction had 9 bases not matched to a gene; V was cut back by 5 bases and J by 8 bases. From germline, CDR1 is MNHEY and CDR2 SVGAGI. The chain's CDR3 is CASSLDYRGDTIYF. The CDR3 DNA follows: TGTGCCAGCAGTCTCGATTACAGGGGAGACACCATATATTTT.

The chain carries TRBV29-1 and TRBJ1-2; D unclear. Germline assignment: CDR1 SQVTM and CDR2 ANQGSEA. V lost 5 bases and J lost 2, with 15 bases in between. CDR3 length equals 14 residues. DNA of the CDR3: TGCAGCGTTCGCTCCCAGTCTCTGAACTATGGCTACACCTTC. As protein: CSVRSQSLNYGYTF.

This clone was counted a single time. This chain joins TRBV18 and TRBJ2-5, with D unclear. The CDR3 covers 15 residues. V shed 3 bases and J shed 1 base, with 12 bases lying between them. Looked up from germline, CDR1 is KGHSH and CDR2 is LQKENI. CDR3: CASSPSVTPQETQYF. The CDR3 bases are TGTGCCAGCTCACCTTCGGTCACTCCCCAAGAGACCCAGTACTTC. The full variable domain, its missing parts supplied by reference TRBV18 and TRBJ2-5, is NAGVMQNPRHLVRRRGQEARLRCSPMKGHSHVYWYRQLPEEGLKFMVYLQKENIIDESGMPKERFSAEFPKEGPSILRIQQVVRGDSAAYFCASSPSVTPQETQYFGPGTRLLVL.

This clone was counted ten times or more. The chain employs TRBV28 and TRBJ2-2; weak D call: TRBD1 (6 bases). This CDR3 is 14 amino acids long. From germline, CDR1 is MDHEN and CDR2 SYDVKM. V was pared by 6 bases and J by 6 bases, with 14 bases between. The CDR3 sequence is CASRRTGSPGELFF. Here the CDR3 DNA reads TGTGCCAGCAGACGAACAGGGTCACCCGGGGAGCTGTTTTTT.

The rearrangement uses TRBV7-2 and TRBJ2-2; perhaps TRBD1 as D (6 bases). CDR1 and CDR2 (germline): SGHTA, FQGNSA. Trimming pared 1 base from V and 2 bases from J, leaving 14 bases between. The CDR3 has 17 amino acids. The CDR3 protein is CASSLGFQGINTGELFF. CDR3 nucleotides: TGTGCCAGCAGCTTAGGGTTTCAGGGGATCAACACCGGGGAGCTGTTTTTT.

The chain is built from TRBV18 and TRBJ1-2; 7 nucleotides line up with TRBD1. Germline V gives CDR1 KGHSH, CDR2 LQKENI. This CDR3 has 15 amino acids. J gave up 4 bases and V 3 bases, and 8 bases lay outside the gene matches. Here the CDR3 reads CASSPRQGPLYGYTF. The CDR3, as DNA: TGTGCCAGCTCACCTCGACAGGGCCCCCTCTATGGCTACACCTTC.

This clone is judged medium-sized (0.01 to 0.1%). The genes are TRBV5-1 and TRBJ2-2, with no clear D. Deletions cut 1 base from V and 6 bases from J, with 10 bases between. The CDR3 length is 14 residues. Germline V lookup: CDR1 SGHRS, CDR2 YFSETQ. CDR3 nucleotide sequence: TGCGCCAGCAGCTTGACCCCCCCGGCCGGGGAGCTGTTTTTT. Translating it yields CASSLTPPAGELFF. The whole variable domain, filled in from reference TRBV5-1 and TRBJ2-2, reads KAGVTQTPRYLIKTRGQQVTLSCSPISGHRSVSWYQQTPGQGLQFLFEYFSETQRNKGNFPGRFSGRQFSNSRSEMNVSTLELGDSALYLCASSLTPPAGELFFGEGSRLTVL.

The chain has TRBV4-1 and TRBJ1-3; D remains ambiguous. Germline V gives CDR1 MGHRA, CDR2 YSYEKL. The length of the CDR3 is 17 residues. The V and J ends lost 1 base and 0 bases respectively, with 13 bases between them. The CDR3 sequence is CASSQGVGGSSGNTIYF. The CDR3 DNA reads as TGCGCCAGCAGCCAAGGTGTGGGAGGAAGCTCTGGAAACACCATATATTTT.

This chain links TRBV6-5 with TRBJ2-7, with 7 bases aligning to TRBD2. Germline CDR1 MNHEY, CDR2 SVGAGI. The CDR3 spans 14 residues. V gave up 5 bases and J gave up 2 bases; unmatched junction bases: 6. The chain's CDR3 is CASSPSAGAYEQYF. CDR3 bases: TGTGCCAGCAGTCCGAGCGCGGGGGCCTACGAGCAGTACTTC.

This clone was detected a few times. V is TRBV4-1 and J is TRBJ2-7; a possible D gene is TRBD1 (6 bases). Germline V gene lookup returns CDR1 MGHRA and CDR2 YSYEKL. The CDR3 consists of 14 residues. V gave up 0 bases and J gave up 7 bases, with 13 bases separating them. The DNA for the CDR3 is TGCGCCAGCAGCCAAGATCTCGGACAGCGGGAGCAGTACTTC. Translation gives CASSQDLGQREQYF.

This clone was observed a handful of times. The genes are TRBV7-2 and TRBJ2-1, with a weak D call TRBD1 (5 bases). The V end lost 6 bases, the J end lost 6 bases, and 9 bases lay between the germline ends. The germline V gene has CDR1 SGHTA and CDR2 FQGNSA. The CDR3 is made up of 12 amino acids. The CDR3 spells CASRGRGNEQFF. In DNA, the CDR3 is TGTGCCAGCAGGGGTAGGGGCAATGAGCAGTTCTTC.

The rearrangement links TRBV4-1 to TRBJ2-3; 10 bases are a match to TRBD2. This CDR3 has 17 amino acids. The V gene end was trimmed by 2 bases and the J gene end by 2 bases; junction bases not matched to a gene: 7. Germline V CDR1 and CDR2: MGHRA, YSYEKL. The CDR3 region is CASSQIRTSGYTDTQYF. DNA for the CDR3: TGCGCCAGCAGCCAAATTCGGACTAGCGGATACACAGATACGCAGTATTTT.

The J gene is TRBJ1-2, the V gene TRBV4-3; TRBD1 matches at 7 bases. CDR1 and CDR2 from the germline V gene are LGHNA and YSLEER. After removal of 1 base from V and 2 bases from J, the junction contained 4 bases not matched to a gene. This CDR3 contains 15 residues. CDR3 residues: CASSQGVQGNYGYTF. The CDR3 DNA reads TGCGCCAGCAGCCAAGGGGTACAGGGGAACTATGGCTACACCTTC.

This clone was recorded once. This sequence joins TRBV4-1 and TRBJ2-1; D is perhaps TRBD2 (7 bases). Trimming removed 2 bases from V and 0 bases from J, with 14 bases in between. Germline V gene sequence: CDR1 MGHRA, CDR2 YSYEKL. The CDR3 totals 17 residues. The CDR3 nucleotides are TGCGCCAGCAGCCAAAAGGGGGGCGGGAGCTCCTACAATGAGCAGTTCTTC. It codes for CASSQKGGGSSYNEQFF.

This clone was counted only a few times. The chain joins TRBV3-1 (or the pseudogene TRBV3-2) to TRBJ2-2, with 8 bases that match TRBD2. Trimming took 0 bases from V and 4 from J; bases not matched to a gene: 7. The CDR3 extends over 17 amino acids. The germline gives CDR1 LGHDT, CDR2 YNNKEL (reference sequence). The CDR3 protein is CASSQDRAGVRTGELFF. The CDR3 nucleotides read TGTGCCAGCAGCCAAGATAGAGCGGGGGTCCGCACCGGGGAGCTGTTTTTT.

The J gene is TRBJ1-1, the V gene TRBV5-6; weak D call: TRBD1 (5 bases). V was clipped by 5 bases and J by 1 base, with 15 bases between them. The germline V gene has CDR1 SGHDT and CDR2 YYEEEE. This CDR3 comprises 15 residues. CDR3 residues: CASRKYGGSNTEAFF. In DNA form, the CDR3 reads TGTGCCAGCAGAAAGTACGGGGGATCGAACACTGAAGCTTTCTTT.

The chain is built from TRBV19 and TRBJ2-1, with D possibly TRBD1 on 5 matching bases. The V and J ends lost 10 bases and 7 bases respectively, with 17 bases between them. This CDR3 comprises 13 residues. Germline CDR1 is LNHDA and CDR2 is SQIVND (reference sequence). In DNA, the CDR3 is TGTGCCACAAATGGGGCTCATAGTAATGAGCAGTTCTTC. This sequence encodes CATNGAHSNEQFF. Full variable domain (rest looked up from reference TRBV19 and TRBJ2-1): DGGITQSPKYLFRKEGQNVTLSCEQNLNHDAMYWYRQDPGQGLRLIYYSQIVNDFQKGDIAEGYSVSREKKESFPLTVTSAQKNPTAFYLCATNGAHSNEQFFGPGTRLTVL.

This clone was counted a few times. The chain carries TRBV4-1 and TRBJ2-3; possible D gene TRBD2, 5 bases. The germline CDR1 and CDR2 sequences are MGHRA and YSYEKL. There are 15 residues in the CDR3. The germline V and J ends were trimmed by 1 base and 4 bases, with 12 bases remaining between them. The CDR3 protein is CASSQAEALADTQYF. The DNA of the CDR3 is TGCGCCAGCAGCCAAGCGGAGGCCCTGGCAGATACGCAGTATTTT.

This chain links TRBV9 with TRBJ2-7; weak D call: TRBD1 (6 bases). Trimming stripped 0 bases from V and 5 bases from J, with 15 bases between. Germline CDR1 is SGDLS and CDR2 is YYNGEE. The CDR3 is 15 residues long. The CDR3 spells CASSVEPDSYNEQYF. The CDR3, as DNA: TGTGCCAGCAGCGTAGAACCGGACAGTTATAACGAGCAGTACTTC.

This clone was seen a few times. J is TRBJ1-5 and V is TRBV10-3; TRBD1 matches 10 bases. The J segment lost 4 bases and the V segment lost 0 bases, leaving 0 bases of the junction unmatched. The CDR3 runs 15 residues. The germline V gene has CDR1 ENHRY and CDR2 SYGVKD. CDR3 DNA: TGTGCCATCAGTGAGTCGGACAGGGGGAATCAGCCCCAGCATTTT. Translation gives CAISESDRGNQPQHF.

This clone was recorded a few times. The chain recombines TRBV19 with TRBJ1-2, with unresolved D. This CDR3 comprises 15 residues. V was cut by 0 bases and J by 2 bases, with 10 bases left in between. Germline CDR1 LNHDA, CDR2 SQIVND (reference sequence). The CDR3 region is CASSIDLFRNYGYTF. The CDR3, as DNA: TGTGCCAGTAGTATAGATCTTTTCAGGAACTATGGCTACACCTTC. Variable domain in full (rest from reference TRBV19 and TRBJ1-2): DGGITQSPKYLFRKEGQNVTLSCEQNLNHDAMYWYRQDPGQGLRLIYYSQIVNDFQKGDIAEGYSVSREKKESFPLTVTSAQKNPTAFYLCASSIDLFRNYGYTFGSGTRLTVV.

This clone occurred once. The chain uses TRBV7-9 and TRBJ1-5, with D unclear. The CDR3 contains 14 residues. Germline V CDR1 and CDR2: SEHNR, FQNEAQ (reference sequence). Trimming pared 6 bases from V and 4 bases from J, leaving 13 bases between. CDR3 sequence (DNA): TGTGCCAGCAGTCTCGGGCCGGGGAATCAGCCCCAGCATTTT. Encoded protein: CASSLGPGNQPQHF.

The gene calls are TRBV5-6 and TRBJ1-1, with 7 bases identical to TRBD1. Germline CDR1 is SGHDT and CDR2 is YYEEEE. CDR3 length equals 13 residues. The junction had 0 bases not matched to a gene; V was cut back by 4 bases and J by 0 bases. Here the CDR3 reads CASSDRVNTEAFF. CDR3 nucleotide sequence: TGTGCCAGCAGCGACAGGGTGAACACTGAAGCTTTCTTT.